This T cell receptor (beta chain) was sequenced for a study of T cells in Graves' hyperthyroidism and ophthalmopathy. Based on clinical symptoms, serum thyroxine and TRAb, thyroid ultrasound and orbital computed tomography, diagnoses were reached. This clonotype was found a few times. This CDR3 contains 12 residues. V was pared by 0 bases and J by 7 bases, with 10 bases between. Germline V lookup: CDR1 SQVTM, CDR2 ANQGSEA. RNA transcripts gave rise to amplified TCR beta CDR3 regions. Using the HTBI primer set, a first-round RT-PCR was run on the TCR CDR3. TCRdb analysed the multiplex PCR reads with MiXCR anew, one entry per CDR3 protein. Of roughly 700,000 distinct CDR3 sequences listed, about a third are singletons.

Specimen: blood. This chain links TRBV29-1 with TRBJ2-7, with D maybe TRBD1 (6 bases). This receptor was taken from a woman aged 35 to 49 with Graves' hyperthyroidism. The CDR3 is CSVEDQRGEQYF. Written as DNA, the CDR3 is TGCAGCGTTGAAGACCAAAGGGGGGAGCAGTACTTC.